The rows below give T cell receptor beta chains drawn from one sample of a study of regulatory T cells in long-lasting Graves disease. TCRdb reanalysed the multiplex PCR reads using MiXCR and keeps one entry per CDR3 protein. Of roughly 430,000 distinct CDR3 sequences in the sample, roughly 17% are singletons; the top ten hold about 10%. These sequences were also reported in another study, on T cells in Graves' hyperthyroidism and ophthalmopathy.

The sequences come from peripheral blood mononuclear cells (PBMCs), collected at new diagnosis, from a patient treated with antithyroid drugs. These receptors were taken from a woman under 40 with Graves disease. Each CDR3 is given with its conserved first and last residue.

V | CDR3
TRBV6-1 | CASQGGDQGYGYTF
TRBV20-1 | CSARLTNYEQYF
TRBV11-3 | CASSYRQGPILNSGANVLTF
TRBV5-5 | CASSLNSGRHTGELFF
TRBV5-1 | CASRRGEGTEAFF
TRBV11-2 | CASSLTGVNTEAFF
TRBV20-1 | CSARSGSGANVLTF
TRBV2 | CASSEGTEAFF
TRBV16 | CASTRSGSNEQFF
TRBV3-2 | CASSVLLHRDTEAFF